The entry below describes one T cell receptor beta chain. Its antigen is unidentified. The source of the sample is a study of cytomegalovirus exposure and HLA in healthy donors. Whole-study findings and limits: Altogether, some 170 TCR beta chains were recorded as cytomegalovirus-associated. With high specificity and sensitivity, the classifier reportedly diagnosed cytomegalovirus status.

The repertoire was sequenced with immunoSEQ multiplex PCR; TCRdb's copy has only in-frame clones and lacks some. Of 150,000 to 200,000 clones in the sample, more than 70% were seen once. The CDR3 is 14 residues long. Germline CDR1 and CDR2: MRHNA and SNTAGT. Losses at the gene ends were 4 bases for V and 8 bases for J; bases not matched to a gene: 5. The chain couples TRBV6-4 to TRBJ2-1; TRBD2 matches 10 bases. The clonotype comes from a man under 40 in good health and CMV-seropositive. Sequenced sample: PBMCs. DNA of the CDR3: TGTGCCAGCAGTGTGCTAGCGGGAGCCCATGAGCAGTTCTTC. This gives the protein CASSVLAGAHEQFF.